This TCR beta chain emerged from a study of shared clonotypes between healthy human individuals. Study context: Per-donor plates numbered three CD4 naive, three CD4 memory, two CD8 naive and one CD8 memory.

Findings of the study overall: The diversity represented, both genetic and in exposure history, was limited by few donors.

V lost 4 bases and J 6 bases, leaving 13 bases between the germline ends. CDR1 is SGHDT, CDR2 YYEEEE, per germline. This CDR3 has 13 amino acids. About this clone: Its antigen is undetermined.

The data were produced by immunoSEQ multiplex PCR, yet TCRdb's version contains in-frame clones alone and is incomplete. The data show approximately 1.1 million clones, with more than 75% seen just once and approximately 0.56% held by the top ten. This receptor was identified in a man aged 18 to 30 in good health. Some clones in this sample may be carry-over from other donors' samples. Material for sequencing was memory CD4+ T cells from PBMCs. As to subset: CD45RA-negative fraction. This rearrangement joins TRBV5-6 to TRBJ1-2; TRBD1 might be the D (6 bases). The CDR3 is CASSRGTSDGYTF. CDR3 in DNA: TGTGCCAGCAGCCGCGGGACATCTGATGGCTACACCTTC. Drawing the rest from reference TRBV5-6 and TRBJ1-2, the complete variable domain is DAGVTQSPTHLIKTRGQQVTLRCSPKSGHDTVSWYQQALGQGPQFIFQYYEEEERQRGNFPDRFSGHQFPNYSSELNVNALLLGDSALYLCASSRGTSDGYTFGSGTRLTVV.